This is a list of T cell receptor beta chains from one sample in a study of Ad26.COV2.S vaccination and SARS-CoV-2 variants. Sequencing used immunoSEQ multiplex PCR; TCRdb keeps in-frame clones, though not all of them. Of 430,000 or so clones listed, about 93% are singletons. The source material was peripheral blood, sampled in a trial of Ad26.COV2.S vaccine versus placebo. These receptors were taken from a person aged 18-65 years who received the Ad26.COV2.S COVID-19 vaccine or a placebo. Each CDR3 is given with its conserved first and last residue. Fields, in order: clone size, V gene, D gene, J gene, CDR3 DNA, CDR3 protein. A D gene is named only where the DNA matches it firmly. A row's size may be missing; if present it is once, few, many or a size class.

-	TRBV5-5	TRBD1	TRBJ1-2	TGTGCCAGCAGCCCATTAGGGGGCAACTATGGCTACACCTTC	CASSPLGGNYGYTF
-	TRBV9	TRBD2	TRBJ2-5	TGTGCCAGCAGCGTGGGGACTAGCCCACAAGAGACCCAGTACTTC	CASSVGTSPQETQYF
-	TRBV19	-	TRBJ1-2	TGTGCCACCGAGGCGGACCATTTCCGTGGCTACACCTTC	CATEADHFRGYTF
-	TRBV5-4	TRBD1	TRBJ1-2	TGTGCCAGCAGCGAAGGGACAGACTATGGCTACACCTTC	CASSEGTDYGYTF
-	TRBV12-3/TRBV12-4	-	TRBJ1-2	TGTGCCAGCAGTTCCCAGGGTGACTATGGCTACACCTTC	CASSSQGDYGYTF
once	TRBV5-1	-	TRBJ2-1	TGCGCCAGCAGCTTGGGCAGCCTTAGCTCCTACAATGAGCAGTTCTTC	CASSLGSLSSYNEQFF
-	TRBV5-1	-	TRBJ2-1	TGCGCCAGCAGCTTGGCCCAGGGATACAATGAGCAGTTCTTC	CASSLAQGYNEQFF
-	TRBV9	-	TRBJ1-1	TGTGCCAGCAGCGTAGGGGCGGGGAACACTGAAGCTTTCTTT	CASSVGAGNTEAFF
-	TRBV18	-	TRBJ2-7	TGTGCCAGCTCACCATTCGGAATGGGGTACGAGCAGTACTTC	CASSPFGMGYEQYF
few	TRBV4-1	-	TRBJ2-7	TGCGCCAGCAGCAGCACACCAGTCTCCTACGAGCAGTACTTC	CASSSTPVSYEQYF
few	TRBV28	-	TRBJ2-7	TGTGCCAGCAGACACCCTGATGGGGGTTTTGGGCAGTACTTC	CASRHPDGGFGQYF
-	TRBV20-1	-	TRBJ1-2	TGCAGTGCTAGTGAGGCAGGGGTGGGAGGCTACACCTTC	CSASEAGVGGYTF
-	TRBV3-1/TRBV3-2	-	TRBJ1-2	TGTGCCAGCAGCCAAGGACAGGCGATAGGCTATGGCTACACCTTC	CASSQGQAIGYGYTF
-	TRBV18	-	TRBJ1-2	TGTGCCAGCTCACCACCCCGGGACGGCTATGGCTACACCTTC	CASSPPRDGYGYTF
-	TRBV30	TRBD2	TRBJ2-1	TGTGCCTGGAACAGGGGACTAGCGGGAGGCGAGCAGTTCTTC	CAWNRGLAGGEQFF
few	TRBV11-1	-	TRBJ1-2	TGTGCCAGCAGTGACGGAGCCTATGGCTACACCTTC	CASSDGAYGYTF
-	TRBV5-1	-	TRBJ1-4	TGCGCCAGCAGCGTAAACCCCAGACAGACAGGAACGGGAAAACTGTTTTTT	CASSVNPRQTGTGKLFF
-	TRBV18	TRBD1	TRBJ1-1	TGTGCCAGCTCACCCTCAATGACAGGGATCACTGAAGCTTTCTTT	CASSPSMTGITEAFF
-	TRBV15	-	TRBJ2-3	TGTGCCACCAGCAGAGATCGGGGCAGCTATACGCAGTATTTT	CATSRDRGSYTQYF
few	TRBV2	-	TRBJ1-5	TGTGCCAGCAGTGATAGCAATCAGCCCCAGCATTTT	CASSDSNQPQHF
-	TRBV28	-	TRBJ1-1	TGTGCCAGCAGTTTATCCAACCCCCCGAACACTGAAGCTTTCTTT	CASSLSNPPNTEAFF
-	TRBV11-3	TRBD1	TRBJ2-1	TGTGCCAGCAGCCTCGGGACAGGGGCCTACAATGAGCAGTTCTTC	CASSLGTGAYNEQFF
-	TRBV24-1	-	TRBJ2-5	TGTGCCACCAGTGAGACCCGGGCAGAGACCCAGTACTTC	CATSETRAETQYF
-	TRBV12-5	-	TRBJ1-4	TGTGCTAGTGGTTTGGGAGAGGTGACAATCAATGAAAAACTGTTTTTT	CASGLGEVTINEKLFF
-	TRBV5-5	-	TRBJ2-2	TGTGCCAGCAGCTTGGATCATGGTAGCGCACACACCGGGGAGCTGTTTTTT	CASSLDHGSAHTGELFF